The 13 T cell receptor beta chains below come from one sample, sequenced in a study of shared clonotypes between healthy human individuals. Repertoires were generated with immunoSEQ multiplex PCR, while TCRdb's copy carries only in-frame clones and drops some. The sample lists some 1.1 million clones, about 72% occurring once. The sample taken for sequencing was memory CD4+ T cells from PBMCs. Subset given: CD45RA-negative fraction. These receptor sequences come from a man between 18 and 35 years old in good health. Some clones in this sample may be carry-over from other donors' samples.

The rearrangement uses TRBV9 and TRBJ2-1, with D possibly called TRBD1 or TRBD2 (6 bases each). This CDR3 is built from 17 residues. Trimming left V 4 bases short and J 2 bases short, with 19 bases between. Germline CDR1 is SGDLS and CDR2 is YYNGEE. Written as DNA, the CDR3 is TGTGCCAGCAGCCCCCGAGGGGGGCGGGACACCTACAATGAGCAGTTCTTC. This codes for CASSPRGGRDTYNEQFF. The whole variable domain, remainder taken from reference TRBV9 and TRBJ2-1, is DSGVTQTPKHLITATGQRVTLRCSPRSGDLSVYWYQQSLDQGLQFLIQYYNGEERAKGNILERFSAQQFPDLHSELNLSSLELGDSALYFCASSPRGGRDTYNEQFFGPGTRLTVL.

The CDR3 here is CASSYDRTDNTGELFF. CDR3 DNA sequence: TGTGCCAGCAGCTACGACAGGACGGATAACACCGGGGAGCTGTTTTTT. The chain uses TRBV2 and TRBJ2-2, with a weak D call TRBD1 (6 bases). Trimming took 6 bases from V and 2 from J, leaving 16 bases between them. CDR1 and CDR2 from the germline V gene are SNHLY and FYNNEI. The CDR3 runs to 16 residues.

This clone was seen only a few times. This sequence joins TRBV4-3 and TRBJ2-7; TRBD1 agrees at 10 bases. Per germline, CDR1 LGHNA and CDR2 YSLEER. This CDR3 region has 15 residues. Trimming took 4 bases from V and 2 from J; bases not matched to a gene: 5. The CDR3 nucleotides read TGCGCCAGCAGCCGGGACGGGACAGGGGCCTACGAGCAGTACTTC. Protein sequence: CASSRDGTGAYEQYF.

This clone was seen many times. Other DNA sequences of this sample code for an identical CDR3. The chain recombines TRBV29-1 with TRBJ1-1; no reliable D call. This CDR3 is 10 amino acids long. V gave up 5 bases and J gave up 2 bases, with 3 bases separating them. CDR1 SQVTM and CDR2 ANQGSEA come from the germline V gene. CDR3 sequence reads: CSVSNTEAFF. The CDR3 bases are TGCAGCGTTTCCAACACTGAAGCTTTCTTT.

The chain links TRBV30 to TRBJ1-2; no clear D gene. The CDR3 is 13 amino acids. With 8 bases removed from V and 4 bases from J, the gap between germline ends came to 17 bases. From germline, CDR1 is GTSNPN and CDR2 SVGIG (reference sequence). Here the CDR3 DNA reads TGTGCCGGACTGGGTGGGAAGGGCTATGGCTACACCTTC. Its protein is CAGLGGKGYGYTF.

V usage is TRBV19 and J usage is TRBJ2-7, with 11 bases matching TRBD1. Per the germline V gene, CDR1 is LNHDA and CDR2 is SQIVND (reference sequence). V lost 7 bases to trimming and J lost 2 bases; unmatched junction nucleotides: 1. The length of the CDR3 is 13 residues. Here the CDR3 reads CASMGQGAYEQYF. The CDR3 coding sequence is TGTGCCAGTATGGGACAGGGGGCCTACGAGCAGTACTTC.

The gene calls are TRBV6-1 and TRBJ2-7; TRBD2 is a possible D gene (6 bases). The length of the CDR3 is 16 residues. V lost 1 base and J 1 base, leaving 14 bases between the germline ends. CDR1 is MNHNS and CDR2 is SASEGT in the germline V gene. The CDR3 DNA reads TGTGCCAGCAGTGAAGTCCCTTTTGGGAGGTCCTACGAGCAGTACTTC. Protein: CASSEVPFGRSYEQYF.

This clone was recorded only once. This CDR3 is also generated by other DNA sequences in the sample. The chain employs TRBV5-1 and TRBJ2-1; D perhaps matches TRBD2 (5 bases). This CDR3 is 15 amino acids long. CDR1 and CDR2 from the germline V gene are SGHRS and YFSETQ. Trimming shortened V by 0 bases and J by 0 bases, and 7 bases separated the two germline ends. CDR3 amino acids: CASSLVEGSYNEQFF. In DNA, the CDR3 is TGCGCCAGCAGCTTGGTTGAGGGCTCCTACAATGAGCAGTTCTTC.

The chain uses TRBV21-1 and TRBJ2-7. TRBV21-1 is designated a pseudogene. The CDR3 has 18 amino acids. CDR3 DNA: TGTGTCAGCAGCAAAGAATTCGGGGCCTACCCTGGAAATTACGAGCAGTACTTC. Its translation: CVSSKEFGAYPGNYEQYF.

This clone was seen more than once but under ten times. One end of the junction does not line up with germline, which may come from a read error. Other DNA sequences of this sample code for an identical CDR3. The chain is built from TRBV28 and TRBJ1-5, with D unclear. The CDR3 is made up of 9 amino acids. The V gene's germline CDR1 is MDHEN and CDR2 SYDVKM. For the CDR3, the DNA is TGTGCCAGCAGTCAGCCCCAGCATTTT. Encoded protein: CASSQPQHF.

This clone was recorded only once. The rearrangement joins TRBV7-2 to TRBJ2-5; D ambiguous. Trimming pared 4 bases from V and 5 bases from J, leaving 11 bases between. Per germline, CDR1 SGHTA and CDR2 FQGNSA. The CDR3 length is 13 residues. CDR3 amino acids: CASSSRRHETQYF. CDR3 DNA sequence: TGTGCCAGCAGCTCTCGTCGGCACGAGACCCAGTACTTC.

This chain connects TRBV5-1 to TRBJ2-5; 13 bases agree with TRBD2. Looked up from germline, CDR1 is SGHRS and CDR2 is YFSETQ. The ends lost 0 bases at V and 4 bases at J; junction bases unmatched: 6. The length of the CDR3 is 17 residues. Written as DNA, the CDR3 is TGCGCCAGCAGCTTGGTACTAGCGGGAGGGCCAGGAGAGACCCAGTACTTC. Encoded protein: CASSLVLAGGPGETQYF. Combining the CDR3 with reference TRBV5-1 and TRBJ2-5 gives the whole variable domain KAGVTQTPRYLIKTRGQQVTLSCSPISGHRSVSWYQQTPGQGLQFLFEYFSETQRNKGNFPGRFSGRQFSNSRSEMNVSTLELGDSALYLCASSLVLAGGPGETQYFGPGTRLLVL.

V is TRBV6-5 and J is TRBJ1-1; D possibly corresponds to TRBD1 (6 bases). CDR1 is MNHEY, CDR2 SVGAGI, per germline. The CDR3 spans 14 residues. The germline V and J ends were trimmed by 5 bases and 8 bases, with 18 bases remaining between them. CDR3: CASSPVGGRREAFF. DNA for the CDR3: TGTGCCAGCAGTCCCGTGGGGGGCAGAAGAGAAGCTTTCTTT.